This TCR beta chain came from a study of cytomegalovirus exposure and HLA in healthy donors. This clone has only one observation. CDR3 length: 16 residues. The V end lost 5 bases, the J end lost 3 bases, and 19 bases lay between the germline ends. Germline V gives CDR1 SGHVS, CDR2 FNYEAQ. Both 60 Vbeta primers and 13 Jbeta primers went into the PCR. Clones were read by immunoSEQ multiplex PCR, and TCRdb kept only the in-frame ones, dropping some. The repertoire holds roughly 48,000 clones, with around 70% as singletons. What was sequenced was PBMCs. The rearrangement joins TRBV7-6 to TRBJ2-5; D may be TRBD1 (5 bases). The sequence was collected from a woman in her thirties in good health and CMV-seronegative. The CDR3 DNA reads as TGTGCCAGCAGCCGAGCTAAGACAGTCAACGAAGAGACCCAGTACTTC. It yields the protein CASSRAKTVNEETQYF.